Listed below are T cell receptor beta chains from one sample, sequenced in a study of radiotherapy plus CTLA-4 blockade in lung cancer. Produced via immunoSEQ multiplex PCR; TCRdb's table is partial and in-frame only. The table has some 92,000 clones, approximately 85% seen once. This material consisted of peripheral blood, taken from a patient treated with radiotherapy plus ipilimumab. These receptor sequences come from a human donor with non-small cell lung cancer who had a partial response to radiotherapy plus ipilimumab. CDR3s include the opening cysteine and the closing phenylalanine or tryptophan. The D gene is left open where the match is weak. The size field is filled for only some rows; it gives once, few, many or a size class.

TRBJ2-3 TRBD1 - 15 TRBV5-1 CASSTGQGETDTQYF TGCGCCAGCAGCACAGGACAGGGGGAAACAGATACGCAGTATTTT
TRBJ1-6 TRBD1 - 15 TRBV18 CASSPGTAYNSPLHF TGTGCCAGCTCGCCCGGGACAGCTTATAATTCACCCCTCCACTTT
TRBJ2-1 TRBD2 - 16 TRBV5-1 CASSLESGRLYNEQFF TGCGCCAGCAGCTTGGAAAGCGGGAGGCTTTACAATGAGCAGTTCTTC
TRBJ1-4 - - 13 TRBV2 CASRVTVAKKLFF TGTGCCAGCAGGGTGACAGTGGCTAAAAAACTGTTTTTT
TRBJ1-2 - - 13 TRBV5-4 CASSLARGSGYTF TGTGCCAGCAGCTTGGCTAGGGGAAGCGGCTACACCTTC
TRBJ1-1 - - 14 TRBV19 CASRLGRVNTEAFF TGTGCCAGTAGGCTTGGGAGGGTGAACACTGAAGCTTTCTTT
TRBJ1-1 - - 15 TRBV11-1 CASSSTGGRNTEAFF TGTGCCAGCAGCTCGACAGGCGGGAGGAACACTGAAGCTTTCTTT
TRBJ1-1 - - 14 TRBV18 CASSPPSHGTEAFF TGTGCCAGCTCACCCCCGAGCCATGGCACTGAAGCTTTCTTT
TRBJ2-7 TRBD2 - 17 TRBV18 CASSPRQLAGGTYEQYF TGTGCCAGCTCACCACGCCAACTAGCGGGAGGGACCTACGAGCAGTACTTC
TRBJ2-7 - - 12 TRBV7-9 CASSLGQVEQYF TGTGCCAGCAGCTTAGGACAGGTCGAGCAGTACTTC
TRBJ2-7 TRBD1 once 16 TRBV28 CASSGTGGRGSREQYF TGTGCCAGCAGTGGGACAGGGGGCCGGGGCTCCCGGGAGCAGTACTTC
TRBJ2-7 - - 15 TRBV18 CASSRSRDNAYEQYF TGTGCCAGCTCACGGTCCCGGGACAACGCCTACGAGCAGTACTTC
TRBJ2-7 TRBD1 - 14 TRBV2 CASDQTGVTYEQYF TGTGCCAGCGATCAGACAGGGGTCACCTACGAGCAGTACTTC
TRBJ1-2 TRBD1 - 14 TRBV5-1 CASSVTGANYGYTF TGCGCCAGCAGCGTCACAGGGGCTAACTATGGCTACACCTTC
TRBJ2-2 TRBD2 - 15 TRBV19 CASSIVFAGAGELFF TGTGCCAGTAGTATAGTATTTGCGGGAGCTGGGGAGCTGTTTTTT